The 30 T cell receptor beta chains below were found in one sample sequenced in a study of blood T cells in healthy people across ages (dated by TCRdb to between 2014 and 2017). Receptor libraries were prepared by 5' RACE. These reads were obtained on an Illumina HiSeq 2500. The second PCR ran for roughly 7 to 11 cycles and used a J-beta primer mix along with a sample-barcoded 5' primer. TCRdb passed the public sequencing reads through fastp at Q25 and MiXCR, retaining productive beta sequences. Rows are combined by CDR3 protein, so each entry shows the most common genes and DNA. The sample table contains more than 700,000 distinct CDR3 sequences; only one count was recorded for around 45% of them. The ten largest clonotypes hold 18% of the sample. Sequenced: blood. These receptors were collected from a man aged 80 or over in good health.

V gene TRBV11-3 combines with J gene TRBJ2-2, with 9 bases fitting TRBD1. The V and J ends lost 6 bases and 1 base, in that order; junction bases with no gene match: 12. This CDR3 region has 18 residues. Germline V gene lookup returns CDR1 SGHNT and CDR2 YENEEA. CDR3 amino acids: CASRQPPGTGMNTGELFF. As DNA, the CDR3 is TGTGCCAGCAGGCAACCACCCGGGACAGGGATGAACACCGGGGAGCTGTTTTTT.

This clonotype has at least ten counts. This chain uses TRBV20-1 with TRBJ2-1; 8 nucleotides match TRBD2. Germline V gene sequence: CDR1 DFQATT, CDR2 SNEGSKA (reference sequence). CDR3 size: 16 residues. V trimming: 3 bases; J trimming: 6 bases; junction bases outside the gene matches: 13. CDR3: CSASPTGAGVVNEQFF. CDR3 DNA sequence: TGCAGTGCTAGCCCAACTGGAGCGGGAGTTGTCAATGAGCAGTTCTTC.

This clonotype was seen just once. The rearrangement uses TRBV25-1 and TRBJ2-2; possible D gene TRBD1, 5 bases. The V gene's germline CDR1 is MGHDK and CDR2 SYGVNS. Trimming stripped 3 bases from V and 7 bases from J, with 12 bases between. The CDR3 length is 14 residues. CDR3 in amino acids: CASSEGHRFGELFF. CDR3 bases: TGTGCCAGCAGTGAGGGGCACAGGTTCGGGGAGCTGTTTTTT.

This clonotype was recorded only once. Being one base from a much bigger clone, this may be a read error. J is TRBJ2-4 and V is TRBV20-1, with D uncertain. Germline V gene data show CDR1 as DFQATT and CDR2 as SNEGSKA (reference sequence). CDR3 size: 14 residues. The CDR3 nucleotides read TGCAGTGCTGGAGATGGGATAGGGCCCAACATTCAGTACTTC. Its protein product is CSAGDGIGPNIQYF.

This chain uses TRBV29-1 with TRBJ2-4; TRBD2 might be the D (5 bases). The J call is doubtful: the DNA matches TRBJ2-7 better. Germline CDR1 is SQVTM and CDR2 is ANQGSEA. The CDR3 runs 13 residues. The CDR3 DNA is TGCAGCGTTGAAGCGGGGTCCGGCTACGAGCAGTACTTC. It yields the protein CSVEAGSGYEQYF.

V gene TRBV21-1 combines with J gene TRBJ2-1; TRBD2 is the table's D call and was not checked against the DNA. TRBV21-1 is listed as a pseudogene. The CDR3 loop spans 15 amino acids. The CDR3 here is CASSIGLVMYNEQFF. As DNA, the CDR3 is TGTGCCAGCAGCATAGGACTAGTTATGTACAATGAGCAGTTCTTC.

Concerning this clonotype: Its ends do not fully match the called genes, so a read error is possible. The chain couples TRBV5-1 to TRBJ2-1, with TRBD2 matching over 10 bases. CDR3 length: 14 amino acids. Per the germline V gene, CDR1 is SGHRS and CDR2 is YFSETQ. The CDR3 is CASTGTSVYNEQLF. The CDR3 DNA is TGCGCCAGCACCGGGACTAGCGTTTACAATGAGCAGTTATTC.

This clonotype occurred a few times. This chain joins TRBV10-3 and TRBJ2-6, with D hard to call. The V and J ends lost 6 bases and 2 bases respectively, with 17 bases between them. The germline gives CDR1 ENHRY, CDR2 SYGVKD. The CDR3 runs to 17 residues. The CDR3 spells CAIRSQPGSTGANVLTF. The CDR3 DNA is TGTGCCATCAGATCACAACCCGGAAGCACTGGGGCCAACGTCCTGACTTTC.

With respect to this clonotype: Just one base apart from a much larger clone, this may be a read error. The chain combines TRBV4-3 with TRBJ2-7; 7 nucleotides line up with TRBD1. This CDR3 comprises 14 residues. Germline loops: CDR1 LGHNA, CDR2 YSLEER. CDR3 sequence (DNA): TGCGCCAGCAGCCCCGGGACAGCCTCCTACGAGCGGTACTTC. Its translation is CASSPGTASYERYF.

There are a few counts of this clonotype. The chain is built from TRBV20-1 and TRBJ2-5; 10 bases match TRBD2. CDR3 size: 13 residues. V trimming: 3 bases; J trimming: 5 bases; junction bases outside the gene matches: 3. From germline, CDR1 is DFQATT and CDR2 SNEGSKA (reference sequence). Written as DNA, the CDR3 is TGCAGTGCTAGCCCGGGACTAGCGGAGACCCAGTACTTC. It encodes CSASPGLAETQYF.

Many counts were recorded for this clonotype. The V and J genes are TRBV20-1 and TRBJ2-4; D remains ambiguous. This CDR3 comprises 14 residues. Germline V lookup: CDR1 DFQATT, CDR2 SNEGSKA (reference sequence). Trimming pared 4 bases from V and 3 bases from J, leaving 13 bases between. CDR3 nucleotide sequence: TGCAGTGCTACGATCGGCCTTGGCAAAAACATTCAGTACTTC. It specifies CSATIGLGKNIQYF.

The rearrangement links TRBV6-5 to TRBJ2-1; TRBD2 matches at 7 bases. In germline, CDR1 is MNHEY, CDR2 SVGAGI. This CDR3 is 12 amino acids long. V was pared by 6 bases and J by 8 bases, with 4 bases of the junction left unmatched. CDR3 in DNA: TGTGCCAGCAGAGGACTAGGCTATGAGCAGTTCTTC. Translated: CASRGLGYEQFF.

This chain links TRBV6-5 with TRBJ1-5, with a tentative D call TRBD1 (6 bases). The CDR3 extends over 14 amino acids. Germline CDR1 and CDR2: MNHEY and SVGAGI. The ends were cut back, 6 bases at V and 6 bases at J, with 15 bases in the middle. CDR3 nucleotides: TGTGCCAGCAGAGGAGGGGGGGACGCTCAGCCCCAGCATTTT. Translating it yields CASRGGGDAQPQHF.

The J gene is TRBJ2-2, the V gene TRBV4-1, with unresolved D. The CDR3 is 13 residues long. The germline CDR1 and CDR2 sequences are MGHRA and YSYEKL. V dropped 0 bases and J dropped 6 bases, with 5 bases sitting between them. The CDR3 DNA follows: TGCGCCAGCAGCCAAGACTGGGCCGGGGAGCTGTTTTTT. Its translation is CASSQDWAGELFF.

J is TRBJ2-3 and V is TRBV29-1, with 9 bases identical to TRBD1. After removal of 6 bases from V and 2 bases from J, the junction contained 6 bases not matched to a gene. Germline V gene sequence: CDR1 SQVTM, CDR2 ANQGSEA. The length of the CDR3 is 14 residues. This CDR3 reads CSVRTGAYTDTQYF. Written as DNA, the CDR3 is TGCAGCGTGCGGACAGGGGCCTACACAGATACGCAGTATTTT.

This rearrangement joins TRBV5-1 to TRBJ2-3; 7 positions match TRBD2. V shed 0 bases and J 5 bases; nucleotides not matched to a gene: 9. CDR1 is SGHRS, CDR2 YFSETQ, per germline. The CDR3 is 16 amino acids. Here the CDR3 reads CASSLEGSGRKDTQYF. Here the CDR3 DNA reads TGCGCCAGCAGCTTGGAGGGTAGCGGGCGGAAAGATACGCAGTATTTT.

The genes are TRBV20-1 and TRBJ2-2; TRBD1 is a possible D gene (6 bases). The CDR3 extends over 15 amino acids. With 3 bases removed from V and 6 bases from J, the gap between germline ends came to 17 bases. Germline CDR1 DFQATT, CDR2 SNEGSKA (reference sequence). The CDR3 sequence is CSASPQGSFSGELFF. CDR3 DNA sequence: TGCAGTGCTAGTCCCCAGGGGAGTTTCTCCGGGGAGCTGTTTTTT.

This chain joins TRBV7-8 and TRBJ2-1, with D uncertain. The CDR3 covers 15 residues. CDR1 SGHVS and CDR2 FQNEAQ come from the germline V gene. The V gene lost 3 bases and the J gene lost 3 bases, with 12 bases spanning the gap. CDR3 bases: TGTGCCAGCAGCTTTAGCAGGACCTTCTACAATGAGCAGTTCTTC. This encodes CASSFSRTFYNEQFF.

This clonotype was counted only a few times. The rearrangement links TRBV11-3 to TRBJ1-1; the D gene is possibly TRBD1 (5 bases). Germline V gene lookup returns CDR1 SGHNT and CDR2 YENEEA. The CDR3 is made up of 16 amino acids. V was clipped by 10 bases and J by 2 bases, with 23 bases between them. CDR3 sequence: CAITLGSGGVNTEAFF. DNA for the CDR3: TGTGCCATTACCCTAGGGAGTGGGGGAGTCAACACTGAAGCTTTCTTT. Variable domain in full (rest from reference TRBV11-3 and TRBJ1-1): EAGVVQSPRYKIIEKKQPVAFWCNPISGHNTLYWYLQNLGQGPELLIRYENEEAVDDSQLPKDRFSAERLKGVDSTLKIQPAELGDSAVYLCAITLGSGGVNTEAFFGQGTRLTVV.

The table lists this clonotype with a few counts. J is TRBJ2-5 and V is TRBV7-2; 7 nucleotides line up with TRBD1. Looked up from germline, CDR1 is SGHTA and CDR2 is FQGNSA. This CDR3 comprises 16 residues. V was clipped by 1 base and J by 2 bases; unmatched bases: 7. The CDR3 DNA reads TGTGCCAGCAGCTTAGAAGTTGGGACAGCTCAAGAGACCCAGTACTTC. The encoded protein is CASSLEVGTAQETQYF. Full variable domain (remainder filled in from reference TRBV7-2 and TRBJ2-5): GAGVSQSPSNKVTEKGKDVELRCDPISGHTALYWYRQSLGQGLEFLIYFQGNSAPDKSGLPSDRFSAERTGGSVSTLTIQRTQQEDSAVYLCASSLEVGTAQETQYFGPGTRLLVL.

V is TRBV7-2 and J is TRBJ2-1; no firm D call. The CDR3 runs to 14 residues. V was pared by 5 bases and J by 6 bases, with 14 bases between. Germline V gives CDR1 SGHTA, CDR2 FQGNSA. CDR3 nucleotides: TGTGCCAGCAGCCCCAGCAGCCATCTCAATGAGCAGTTCTTC. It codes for CASSPSSHLNEQFF.

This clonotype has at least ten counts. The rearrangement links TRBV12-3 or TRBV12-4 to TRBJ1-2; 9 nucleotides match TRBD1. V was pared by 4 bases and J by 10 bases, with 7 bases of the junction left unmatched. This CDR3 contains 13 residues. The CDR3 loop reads CASSSRQGVVYTF. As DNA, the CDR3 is TGTGCCAGCAGTTCCCGACAGGGGGTAGTCTACACCTTC.

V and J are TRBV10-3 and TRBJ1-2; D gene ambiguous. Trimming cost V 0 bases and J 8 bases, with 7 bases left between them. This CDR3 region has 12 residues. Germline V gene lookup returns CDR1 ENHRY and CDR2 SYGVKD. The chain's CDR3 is CAISESGKGYTF. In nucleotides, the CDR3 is TGTGCCATCAGTGAGTCCGGGAAGGGCTACACCTTC.

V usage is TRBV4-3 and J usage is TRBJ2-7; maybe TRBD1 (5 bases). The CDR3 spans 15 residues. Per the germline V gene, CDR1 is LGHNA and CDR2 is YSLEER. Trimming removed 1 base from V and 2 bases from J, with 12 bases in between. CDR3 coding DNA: TGCGCCAGCAGCCAAGGACAGACGAAAGCCTACGAGCAGTACTTC. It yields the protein CASSQGQTKAYEQYF.

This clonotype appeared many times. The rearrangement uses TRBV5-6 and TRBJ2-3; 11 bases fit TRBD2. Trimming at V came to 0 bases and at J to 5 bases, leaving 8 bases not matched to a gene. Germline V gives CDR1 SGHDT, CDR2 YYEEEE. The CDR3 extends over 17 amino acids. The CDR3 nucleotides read TGTGCCAGCAGCTTGGTGTTAGCGGGAGGGCCGGTAGATACGCAGTATTTT. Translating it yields CASSLVLAGGPVDTQYF. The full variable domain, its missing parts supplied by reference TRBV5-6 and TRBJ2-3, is DAGVTQSPTHLIKTRGQQVTLRCSPKSGHDTVSWYQQALGQGPQFIFQYYEEEERQRGNFPDRFSGHQFPNYSSELNVNALLLGDSALYLCASSLVLAGGPVDTQYFGPGTRLTVL.

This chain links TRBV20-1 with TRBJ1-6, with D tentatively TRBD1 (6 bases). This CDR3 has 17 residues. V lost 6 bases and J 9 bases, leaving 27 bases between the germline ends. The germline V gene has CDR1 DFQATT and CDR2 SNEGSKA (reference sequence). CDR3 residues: CSAKTPTAGLDSSPLHF. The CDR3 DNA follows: TGCAGTGCAAAAACCCCGACTGCCGGCTTGGACAGTTCACCCCTCCACTTT.

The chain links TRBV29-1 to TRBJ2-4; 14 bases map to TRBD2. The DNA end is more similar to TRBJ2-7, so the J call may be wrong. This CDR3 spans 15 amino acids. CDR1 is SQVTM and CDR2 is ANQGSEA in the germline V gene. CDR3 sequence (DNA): TGCAGCGTGGCCGGACTAGCGGGGGGATCCTACGAGCAGTACTTC. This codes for CSVAGLAGGSYEQYF.

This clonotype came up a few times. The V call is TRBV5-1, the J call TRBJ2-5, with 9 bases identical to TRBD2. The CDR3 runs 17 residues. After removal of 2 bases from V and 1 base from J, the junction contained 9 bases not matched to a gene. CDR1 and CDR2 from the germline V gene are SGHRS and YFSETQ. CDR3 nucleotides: TGCGCCAGCAGCTTAAATAGCGGGAGACAAATCCAAGAGACCCAGTACTTC. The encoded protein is CASSLNSGRQIQETQYF.

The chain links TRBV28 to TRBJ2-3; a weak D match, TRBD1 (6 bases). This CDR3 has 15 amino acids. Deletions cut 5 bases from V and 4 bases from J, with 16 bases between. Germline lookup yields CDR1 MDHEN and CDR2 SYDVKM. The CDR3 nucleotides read TGTGCCAGCAGTCCGCAGGGGAATGGACCAGATACGCAGTATTTT. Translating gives CASSPQGNGPDTQYF.

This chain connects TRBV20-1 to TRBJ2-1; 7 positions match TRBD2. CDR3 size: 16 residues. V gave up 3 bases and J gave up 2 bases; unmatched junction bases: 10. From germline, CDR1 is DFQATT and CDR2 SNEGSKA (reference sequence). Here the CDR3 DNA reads TGCAGTGCTAGGCTTCAGGGACTAACGACCTACAATGAGCAGTTCTTC. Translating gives CSARLQGLTTYNEQFF.